This entry is about one TCR beta chain. Its antigen is not identified. The germline V gene encodes CDR1 MNHNS and CDR2 SASEGT. Deletions cut 4 bases from V and 4 bases from J, with 10 bases between. This CDR3 is 13 amino acids long. Libraries were prepared by immunoSEQ multiplex PCR; TCRdb keeps only in-frame clonotypes and omits some of them. The data contain 160,000 or so clones, less than 90% of them singletons. This entry comes from a study of lymphopenia after photon versus proton radiotherapy. Study-wide results and caveats: Relative stability marked proton patients; photon patients lost diversity and naive cells. Larger post-nadir TCR diversity loss correlated inversely with survival in deceased patients. After the lymphocyte nadir, photon-treated repertoires showed oligoclonal expansion, especially of CD8+ Temra cells.

The input for sequencing was peripheral blood, taken from a patient treated with photon-based radiotherapy. The source of this sequence is a man between 45 and 60 years old with gastric cancer. This chain joins TRBV6-1 and TRBJ1-1; D call uncertain. CDR3 amino acids: CASSGLEGTEAFF. CDR3 coding DNA: TGTGCCAGCAGTGGACTGGAGGGCACTGAAGCTTTCTTT.